One sample yielded the 23 T cell receptor beta chains listed below, sequenced in a study of T cell responses to AZD1222 COVID-19 vaccine. Profiled with immunoSEQ multiplex PCR; TCRdb holds only in-frame clones, not every one. The table records approximately 130,000 clones, roughly 93% of them present only once. Sequencing was performed on peripheral blood, taken on day 0 of AZD1222 vaccination. The receptors come from an adult in good health.

The rearrangement links TRBV19 to TRBJ2-5; D remains unclear. Germline CDR1 and CDR2: LNHDA and SQIVND (reference sequence). The V end lost 3 bases, the J end lost 3 bases, and 2 bases lay between the germline ends. This CDR3 contains 11 residues. CDR3 protein: CASSIEETQYF. CDR3 sequence (DNA): TGTGCCAGTAGTATCGAAGAGACCCAGTACTTC.

This clone was recorded once. This chain links TRBV6-1 with TRBJ2-3; maybe TRBD2 (6 bases). There are 16 residues in the CDR3. V was clipped by 2 bases and J by 2 bases, with 14 bases between them. The germline V gene encodes CDR1 MNHNS and CDR2 SASEGT. CDR3 amino acids: CASSEFGGAATDTQYF. The CDR3 DNA sequence: TGTGCCAGCAGTGAATTCGGCGGGGCAGCCACAGATACGCAGTATTTT.

The table lists this clone with many counts. The chain uses TRBV27 and TRBJ2-7; 14 positions agree with TRBD2. Losses at the gene ends were 5 bases for V and 5 bases for J; bases not matched to a gene: 5. The CDR3 contains 15 residues. Germline CDR1 reads MNHEY; CDR2 reads SMNVEV (reference sequence). The CDR3 region is CASSHGTSGSHEQYF. The CDR3 DNA reads as TGTGCCAGCAGTCACGGGACTAGCGGGAGCCACGAGCAGTACTTC.

The rearrangement links TRBV13 to TRBJ2-3; 9 bases are shared with TRBD2. Germline V lookup: CDR1 PRHDT, CDR2 FYEKMQ (reference sequence). V trimming: 0 bases; J trimming: 4 bases; junction bases outside the gene matches: 8. CDR3 length: 17 amino acids. The CDR3 bases are TGTGCCAGCAGCTTAGGGACTAGCGGAATTGGGGCAGATACGCAGTATTTT. It translates to CASSLGTSGIGADTQYF.

This clone was detected once. This chain uses TRBV7-2 with TRBJ1-6, with D maybe TRBD1 (5 bases). This CDR3 has 11 amino acids. Germline loops: CDR1 SGHTA, CDR2 FQGNSA. Trimming shortened V by 7 bases and J by 16 bases, and 14 bases separated the two germline ends. CDR3 protein: CASTPGYSLHF. The CDR3 DNA is TGTGCCAGCACCCCAGGGTACAGTCTCCACTTT.

V and J are TRBV2 and TRBJ1-1, with D possibly matching TRBD1 (6 bases). The V gene's germline CDR1 is SNHLY and CDR2 FYNNEI. CDR3 length: 14 amino acids. The ends were cut back, 6 bases at V and 1 base at J, with 12 bases in the middle. This CDR3 reads CASSIQGPNTEAFF. DNA for the CDR3: TGTGCCAGCAGCATACAGGGACCGAACACTGAAGCTTTCTTT.

The chain carries TRBV28 and TRBJ1-2; 8 bases are shared with TRBD1. CDR3 size: 14 residues. Trimming at V came to 5 bases and at J to 7 bases, leaving 9 bases not matched to a gene. Germline-derived CDR1 and CDR2 are MDHEN and SYDVKM. The CDR3 loop is CASSRPGTGFGYTF. For the CDR3, the DNA is TGTGCCAGCAGTCGCCCCGGGACAGGCTTTGGCTACACCTTC.

This clone has just a few counts. The J gene is TRBJ1-1, the V gene TRBV4-1; D is uncertain. In germline, CDR1 is MGHRA, CDR2 YSYEKL. The length of the CDR3 is 13 residues. Trimming shortened V by 6 bases and J by 4 bases, and 12 bases separated the two germline ends. In DNA, the CDR3 is TGCGCCAGCAGTCCTATTCGTAGCACTGAAGCTTTCTTT. Amino acids: CASSPIRSTEAFF.

The V call is TRBV15, the J call TRBJ2-3; D call uncertain. The CDR3 is made up of 13 amino acids. Germline V gives CDR1 LNHNV, CDR2 YYDKDF (reference sequence). Trimming stripped 0 bases from V and 6 bases from J, with 7 bases between. CDR3 sequence: CATSRDVRDTQYF. The CDR3 DNA is TGTGCCACCAGCAGAGATGTACGTGATACGCAGTATTTT.

The V and J genes are TRBV7-2 and TRBJ2-5; 10 bases are shared with TRBD1. V shed 5 bases, J shed 5 bases, and the junction held 8 bases outside the gene matches. This CDR3 spans 15 amino acids. Germline-derived CDR1 and CDR2 are SGHTA and FQGNSA. CDR3 nucleotide sequence: TGTGCCAGCAGCGCGGGACAGGGGCAAGTCGAGACCCAGTACTTC. This gives the protein CASSAGQGQVETQYF.

This clone was observed once. V usage is TRBV2 and J usage is TRBJ1-6; 9 bases fit TRBD1. This CDR3 has 15 amino acids. Losses at the gene ends were 6 bases for V and 10 bases for J; bases not matched to a gene: 10. Germline CDR1 and CDR2: SNHLY and FYNNEI. The CDR3 reads CASRERTGVVSPLHF. CDR3 DNA: TGTGCCAGCAGGGAGAGGACAGGGGTGGTATCACCCCTCCACTTT.

This chain joins TRBV5-1 and TRBJ2-2; 7 nucleotides match TRBD1. The CDR3 covers 14 residues. Trimming removed 1 base from V and 5 bases from J; junction bases left unmatched: 2. In germline, CDR1 is SGHRS, CDR2 YFSETQ. The DNA for the CDR3 is TGCGCCAGCAGCTTGCCCAGGGGGACCGGGGAGCTGTTTTTT. Its translation is CASSLPRGTGELFF.

The chain employs TRBV12-2 and TRBJ2-1. TRBV12-2 is labeled a pseudogene. The length of the CDR3 is 15 residues. In nucleotides, the CDR3 is TGTGCAAGTCGCTTGGCCGGGCCCCAACCCAATGAGCAGTTCTTC. Amino acid sequence: CASRLAGPQPNEQFF.

V gene TRBV28 combines with J gene TRBJ1-6, with 8 nucleotides matching TRBD1. The junction had 0 bases not matched to a gene; V was cut back by 3 bases and J by 8 bases. This CDR3 comprises 13 residues. Germline V gene data show CDR1 as MDHEN and CDR2 as SYDVKM. As DNA, the CDR3 is TGTGCCAGCAGTTTGGACAGGGATTCACCCCTCCACTTT. Translated, it gives CASSLDRDSPLHF.

Regarding this clone: A junction end diverges from the germline sequence, so it may reflect a read error. The chain links TRBV5-6 to TRBJ2-7; D perhaps matches TRBD1 (7 bases). Germline-derived CDR1 and CDR2 are SGHDT and YYEEEE. The CDR3 runs to 11 residues. DNA for the CDR3: TGTGCCAGCAGCCAGGGGGGACAGTGGGACTTC. Its protein is CASSQGGQWDF.

V gene TRBV24-1 combines with J gene TRBJ2-7, with D perhaps being TRBD1 or TRBD2 (5 bases each). Germline V gene sequence: CDR1 KGHDR, CDR2 SFDVKD. V gave up 3 bases and J gave up 5 bases, with 10 bases separating them. The CDR3 runs 13 residues. CDR3 coding DNA: TGTGCCACCAGTGATGCAGGGAGACACGAGCAGTACTTC. Its translation: CATSDAGRHEQYF.

J is TRBJ1-1 and V is TRBV5-8; possibly TRBD1 for D (5 bases). Looked up from germline, CDR1 is SGHTS and CDR2 is YDEGEE. Trimming cost V 2 bases and J 4 bases, with 12 bases left between them. CDR3 length equals 14 residues. The CDR3, as DNA: TGTGCCAGCAGCTTAGGAGAGGGGAGCACTGAAGCTTTCTTT. Protein sequence: CASSLGEGSTEAFF.

This chain links TRBV4-2 with TRBJ1-2, with D unresolved. Trimming removed 4 bases at V and 4 bases at J, with 16 bases between. The CDR3 consists of 15 residues. Per the germline V gene, CDR1 is LGHNA and CDR2 is YNFKEQ. The CDR3: CASSPPNPTGYGYTF. The CDR3 DNA reads as TGTGCCAGCAGCCCCCCCAACCCAACGGGCTATGGCTACACCTTC.

This sequence joins TRBV28 and TRBJ2-7; a weak D match, TRBD1 (5 bases). The CDR3 has 13 amino acids. The V end lost 1 base, the J end lost 5 bases, and 9 bases lay between the germline ends. Germline CDR1 reads MDHEN; CDR2 reads SYDVKM. The CDR3: CASSLSGWHEQYF. For the CDR3, the DNA is TGTGCCAGCAGTTTATCAGGGTGGCACGAGCAGTACTTC.

The J gene is TRBJ1-1, the V gene TRBV6-6, with unresolved D. V was trimmed by 8 bases and J by 0 bases, leaving 13 bases between them. CDR1 is MNHNY and CDR2 is SVGAGI in the germline V gene (reference sequence). The CDR3 length is 14 residues. The CDR3 is CASSETRLNTEAFF. CDR3 nucleotides: TGTGCCAGCTCGGAGACGAGACTGAACACTGAAGCTTTCTTT.

This chain links TRBV19 with TRBJ2-1, with D perhaps TRBD1 or TRBD2 (5 bases each). Trimming left V 6 bases short and J 9 bases short, with 27 bases between. This CDR3 has 17 residues. CDR1 and CDR2 (germline): LNHDA, SQIVND (reference sequence). CDR3 protein: CASSVIARDAIWVEQFF. CDR3 in DNA: TGTGCCAGTAGCGTAATCGCCCGGGACGCCATATGGGTTGAGCAGTTCTTC.

The chain couples TRBV3-1 (or the pseudogene TRBV3-2) to TRBJ1-2, with D perhaps matching TRBD1 (5 bases). V was shortened by 0 bases and J by 7 bases, with 15 bases between the two germline ends. CDR1 and CDR2 (germline): LGHDT, YNNKEL (reference sequence). The CDR3 has 15 amino acids. This CDR3 reads CASSQELIQGSGYTF. The CDR3 DNA reads TGTGCCAGCAGCCAAGAGTTAATTCAGGGATCTGGCTACACCTTC.

This CDR3 is CSIQGGNTEAFF. Here the CDR3 DNA reads TGCAGCATCCAGGGAGGGAACACTGAAGCTTTCTTT. The rearrangement uses TRBV29-1 and TRBJ1-1; the D gene is possibly TRBD1 (5 bases). V dropped 8 bases and J dropped 1 base, with 11 bases sitting between them. CDR1 SQVTM and CDR2 ANQGSEA come from the germline V gene. The CDR3 covers 12 residues.